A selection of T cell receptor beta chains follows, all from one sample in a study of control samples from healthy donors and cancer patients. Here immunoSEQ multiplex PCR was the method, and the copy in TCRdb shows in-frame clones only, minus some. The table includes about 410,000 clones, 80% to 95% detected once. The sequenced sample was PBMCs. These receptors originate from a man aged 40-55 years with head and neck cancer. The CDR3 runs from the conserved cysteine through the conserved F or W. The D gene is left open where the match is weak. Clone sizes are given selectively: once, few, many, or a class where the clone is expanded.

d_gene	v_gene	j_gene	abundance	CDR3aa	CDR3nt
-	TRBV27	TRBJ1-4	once	CASSLRATNEKLFF	TGTGCCAGCAGTTTACGAGCAACTAATGAAAAACTGTTTTTT
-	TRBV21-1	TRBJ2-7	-	CASSANRVLQQYF	TGTGCCAGCAGCGCCAACAGGGTGCTTCAGCAGTACTTC
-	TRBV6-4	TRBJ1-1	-	CASSDRGGTEAFF	TGTGCCAGCAGTGACAGGGGGGGGACTGAAGCTTTCTTT
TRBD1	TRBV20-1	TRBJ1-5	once	CSASTGGRQPQHF	TGCAGTGCTAGTACAGGGGGGCGGCAGCCCCAGCATTTT
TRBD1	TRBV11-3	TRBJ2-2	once	CASSSPGTANTGELFF	TGTGCCAGCAGCTCCCCCGGGACAGCGAACACCGGGGAGCTGTTTTTT
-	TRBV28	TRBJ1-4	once	CASGLFLGATNEKLFF	TGTGCCAGCGGGTTATTTCTCGGCGCAACTAATGAAAAACTGTTTTTT
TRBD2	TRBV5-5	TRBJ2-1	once	CASSWTSGSSYNEQFF	TGTGCCAGCAGCTGGACTAGCGGGAGCTCCTACAATGAGCAGTTCTTC
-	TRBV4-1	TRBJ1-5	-	CASSQVEDYQPQHF	TGCGCCAGCAGCCAAGTAGAAGACTATCAGCCCCAGCATTTT
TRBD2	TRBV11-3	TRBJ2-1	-	CASSLDAQREGNEQFF	TGTGCCAGCAGCTTAGACGCCCAGCGGGAAGGCAATGAGCAGTTCTTC
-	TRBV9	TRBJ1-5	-	CASSVGAVDNQPQHF	TGTGCCAGCAGCGTAGGAGCGGTCGACAATCAGCCCCAGCATTTT
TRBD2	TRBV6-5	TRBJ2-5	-	CASTSPGGRAGTQYF	TGTGCCAGCACCTCCCCCGGCGGGAGGGCCGGGACCCAGTACTTC
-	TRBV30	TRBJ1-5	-	CAWTRDSNQPQHF	TGTGCCTGGACCCGGGACAGCAATCAGCCCCAGCATTTT
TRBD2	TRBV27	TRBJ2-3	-	CASSQGRGGGASDTQYF	TGTGCCAGCAGCCAAGGGCGCGGCGGGGGGGCCTCAGATACGCAGTATTTT